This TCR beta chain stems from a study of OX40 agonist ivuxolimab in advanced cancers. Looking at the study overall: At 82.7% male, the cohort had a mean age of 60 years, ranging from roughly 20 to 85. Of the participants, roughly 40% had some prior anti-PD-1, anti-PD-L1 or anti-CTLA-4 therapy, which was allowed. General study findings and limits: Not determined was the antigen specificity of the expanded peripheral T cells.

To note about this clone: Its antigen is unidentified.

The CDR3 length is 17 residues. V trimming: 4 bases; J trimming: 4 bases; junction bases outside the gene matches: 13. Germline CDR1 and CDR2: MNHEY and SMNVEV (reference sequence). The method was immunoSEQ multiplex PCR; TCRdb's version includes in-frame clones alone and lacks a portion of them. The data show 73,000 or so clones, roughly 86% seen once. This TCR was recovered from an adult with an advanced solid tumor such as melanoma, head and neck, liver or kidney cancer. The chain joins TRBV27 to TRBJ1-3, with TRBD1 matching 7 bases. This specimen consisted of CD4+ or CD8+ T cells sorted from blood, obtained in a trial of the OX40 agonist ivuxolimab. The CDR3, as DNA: TGTGCCAGCAGTTCAGCGACAGGGTCGGGGTCGGGAAACACCATATATTTT. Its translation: CASSSATGSGSGNTIYF.